This T cell receptor beta chain is drawn from a study of shared clonotypes between healthy human individuals. Study-level information: The plates for each donor numbered three CD4 naive, three CD4 memory, two CD8 naive and one CD8 memory. Study-level points and caveats: Generally, naive subsets came out with larger estimated richness than memory subsets. The authors sampled blood alone, and tissue repertoires likely differ.

This clone was found many times. Antigen unknown. This CDR3 contains 14 residues. With 6 bases clipped from V and 4 bases from J, the junction kept 8 bases outside the gene matches. Germline values: CDR1 SGHTA, CDR2 FQGNSA. Authors' methods: ImmunoSEQ yielded junction-only sequences lacking quality scores, so filtering differed. Measured with immunoSEQ multiplex PCR; TCRdb has only the in-frame clones, and not every one. Clone size and the V and J calls come from that table; the DNA yielded D and trimming. The sample includes hundreds of thousands of clones, about 74% of them seen just once. Sequencing input: memory CD4+ T cells sorted from blood. Subset defined: CD45RA-negative fraction. J is TRBJ1-2 and V is TRBV7-2; 7 nucleotides agree with TRBD1. This TCR was sampled from a woman aged 25 to 39 in good health. CDR3 nucleotides: TGTGCCAGCAGTCATCAACGGGACAGCTATGGCTACACCTTC. As protein: CASSHQRDSYGYTF.